This T cell receptor beta chain was recorded in a study of cytomegalovirus exposure and HLA in healthy donors. Study at large: Most donors, 80% to 90% of around 400 genotyped, fell in the Caucasian-associated ancestry cluster.

Unrecorded immune exposure was likely among donors, who were nominally healthy when sampled. V was clipped by 2 bases and J by 1 base; unmatched bases: 6. The CDR3 extends over 15 amino acids. Looked up from germline, CDR1 is GTSNPN and CDR2 is SVGIG (reference sequence). 13 Jbeta primers and 60 Vbeta primers were used for the PCR. TCRdb keeps only in-frame clones here, not all; method: immunoSEQ multiplex PCR. The table has 130,000 or so clones, roughly 79% seen once. Comments on this clone: Its antigen is unknown.

Study results and limitations: Cytomegalovirus status was reportedly diagnosed by the classifier with high specificity and sensitivity. The study labeled fewer than 200 TCR beta chains cytomegalovirus-associated.

The sequence was obtained from a male donor in good health and CMV-seronegative. This chain links TRBV30 with TRBJ1-1; TRBD1 matches 8 bases. Sequencing input: PBMCs. In nucleotides, the CDR3 is TGTGCCTGGAGTCCATACAGGGGGGAGAACACTGAAGCTTTCTTT. This encodes CAWSPYRGENTEAFF. Using reference TRBV30 and TRBJ1-1 for the parts outside the CDR3, the full variable domain is SQTIHQWPATLVQPVGSPLSLECTVEGTSNPNLYWYRQAAGRGLQLLFYSVGIGQISSEVPQNLSASRPQDRQFILSSKKLLLSDSGFYLCAWSPYRGENTEAFFGQGTRLTVV.